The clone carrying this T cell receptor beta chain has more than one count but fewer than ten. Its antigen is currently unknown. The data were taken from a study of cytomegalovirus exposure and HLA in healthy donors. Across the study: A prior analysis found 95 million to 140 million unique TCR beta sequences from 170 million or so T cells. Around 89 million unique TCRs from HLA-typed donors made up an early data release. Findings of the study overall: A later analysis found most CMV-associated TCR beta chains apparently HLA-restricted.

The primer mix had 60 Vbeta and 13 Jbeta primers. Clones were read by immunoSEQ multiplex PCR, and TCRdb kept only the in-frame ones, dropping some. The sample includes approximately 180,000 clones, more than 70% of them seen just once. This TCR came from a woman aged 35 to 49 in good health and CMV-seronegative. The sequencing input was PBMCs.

CDR3 loop: CASSSGLAGGGQETQYF. CDR3 sequence (DNA): TGTGCCAGCAGCTCGGGACTAGCGGGAGGGGGGCAAGAGACCCAGTACTTC. The genes are TRBV11-3 and TRBJ2-5; TRBD2 matches 16 bases. Germline CDR1 and CDR2: SGHNT and YENEEA. Trimming cost V 4 bases and J 2 bases; bases outside gene matches: 4. The CDR3 totals 17 residues.